The following is a T cell receptor beta chain sequence with its context. This specimen comes from a study of blood T cell repertoires in COVID-19. Overall study context: T cells, B-cell-depleted T cells, or PBMCs provided the cDNA or gDNA that served as material.

Participant age was roughly 18 to 100 years, and participants resided in approximately 25 US areas. Each participant's cohort was designated according to participant-reported clinical history. In the study's own analysis: Estimation of nucleated cell counts was performed using reference gene primer amplification. Profiling relied on immunoSEQ multiplex PCR, and the TCRdb table lists in-frame clones only, not all of them. V and J calls plus clone size are reproduced from that table; the DNA served to infer D and trimming. The sample lists under 250,000 clones; over 75% were seen once. The CDR3 is 13 amino acids. Per the germline V gene, CDR1 is LNHNV and CDR2 is YYDKDF (reference sequence). V lost 5 bases and J 7 bases, leaving 14 bases between the germline ends.

V usage is TRBV15 and J usage is TRBJ1-2, with no clear D. The sequenced material came from PBMCs or T cells enriched from blood (not recorded which). The receptor's source is a woman under 30 in a cohort exposed to, infected with or recovered from COVID-19 (not recorded which). For the CDR3, the DNA is TGTGCCACCAGCGGGCTTATGTCCACTGGCTACACCTTC. Translation gives CATSGLMSTGYTF.